Each of the 2 T cell receptor beta chains below was sequenced from the same sample in a study of cytomegalovirus exposure and HLA in healthy donors. PCR amplification relied on 60 Vbeta primers (plus 13 Jbeta primers). Clones were read by immunoSEQ multiplex PCR, and TCRdb kept only the in-frame ones, dropping some. The sample lists 150,000 to 250,000 clones; around 76% were seen once. Sample: PBMCs. All receptors derive from a man aged 25-45 years in good health and CMV-seronegative.

The chain employs TRBV5-8 and TRBJ1-6, with D possibly TRBD1 on 5 matching bases. The ends were cut back, 3 bases at V and 5 bases at J, with 12 bases in the middle. This CDR3 contains 15 residues. Germline V gene data show CDR1 as SGHTS and CDR2 as YDEGEE. Here the CDR3 reads CASSSRSGNNSPLHF. The CDR3, as DNA: TGTGCCAGCAGCTCCCGCTCAGGGAATAATTCACCCCTCCACTTT.

This chain connects TRBV27 to TRBJ2-2; 8 bases align to TRBD1. V was pared by 5 bases and J by 4 bases, with 6 bases of the junction left unmatched. Per germline, CDR1 MNHEY and CDR2 SMNVEV (reference sequence). The CDR3 runs 15 residues. DNA for the CDR3: TGTGCCAGCAGTACCCGACAGGGGTCCACCGGGGAGCTGTTTTTT. It yields the protein CASSTRQGSTGELFF.